What follows are 21 T cell receptor beta chains derived from one specimen sequenced in a study of blood T cell repertoires in COVID-19. Assay used: immunoSEQ multiplex PCR; TCRdb lists only in-frame clones, some missing. The sample has hundreds of thousands of clones, over 80% seen once. The material sequenced was peripheral blood. The source of these receptors is a woman aged 70-85 years with active or convalescent COVID-19.

The chain recombines TRBV9 with TRBJ1-2; D is uncertain. Per the germline V gene, CDR1 is SGDLS and CDR2 is YYNGEE. The CDR3 loop spans 14 amino acids. Trimming pared 2 bases from V and 7 bases from J, leaving 15 bases between. The DNA for the CDR3 is TGTGCCAGCAGCGTGAATGTTATTAATAGTGGCTACACCTTC. It is translated as CASSVNVINSGYTF.

The V gene is TRBV28, the J gene TRBJ2-1; 8 bases line up with TRBD1. This CDR3 region has 15 residues. The trim removed 4 bases at V and 8 bases at J, leaving 10 bases unmatched. In germline, CDR1 is MDHEN, CDR2 SYDVKM. CDR3 nucleotides: TGTGCCAGCAGTTCCCGGGACAGGACAGTCGATGAGCAGTTCTTC. Amino acid sequence: CASSSRDRTVDEQFF. Full variable domain (remainder filled in from reference TRBV28 and TRBJ2-1): DVKVTQSSRYLVKRTGEKVFLECVQDMDHENMFWYRQDPGLGLRLIYFSYDVKMKEKGDIPEGYSVSREKKERFSLILESASTNQTSMYLCASSSRDRTVDEQFFGPGTRLTVL.

J is TRBJ1-4 and V is TRBV5-6; D not certain. Per the germline V gene, CDR1 is SGHDT and CDR2 is YYEEEE. The CDR3 is 14 residues long. Trimming shortened V by 4 bases and J by 10 bases, and 17 bases separated the two germline ends. CDR3 sequence reads: CASSQRVSRGKLFF. The CDR3 nucleotides read TGTGCCAGCAGCCAGCGGGTCTCCCGGGGAAAACTGTTTTTT.

The rearrangement uses TRBV2 and TRBJ1-5; 7 bases map to TRBD1. The CDR3 is made up of 15 amino acids. Unmatched junction bases numbered 6, after V lost 6 bases and J lost 1 base. Per the germline V gene, CDR1 is SNHLY and CDR2 is FYNNEI. The CDR3 protein is CASSEQGSSNQPQHF. CDR3 nucleotides: TGTGCCAGCAGCGAACAGGGGAGCAGCAATCAGCCCCAGCATTTT.

The chain carries TRBV27 and TRBJ1-6; D is unclear. The CDR3 is 15 amino acids. Trimming removed 6 bases from V and 7 bases from J, with 16 bases in between. Germline V gene lookup returns CDR1 MNHEY and CDR2 SMNVEV (reference sequence). The CDR3 is CASSHRVNGNSPLHF. CDR3 DNA sequence: TGTGCCAGCAGCCACCGGGTAAATGGGAATTCACCCCTCCACTTT.

This sequence joins TRBV6-5 and TRBJ2-6; the D gene is possibly TRBD2 (5 bases). Deletions cut 8 bases from V and 1 base from J, with 6 bases between. This CDR3 region has 13 residues. Germline lookup yields CDR1 MNHEY and CDR2 SVGAGI. The CDR3 nucleotides read TGTGCCAGCTGGAGGTCTGGGGCCAACGTCCTGACTTTC. Amino acids: CASWRSGANVLTF.

The genes are TRBV4-2 and TRBJ2-7; D uncertain. The germline gives CDR1 LGHNA, CDR2 YNFKEQ. The CDR3 runs 14 residues. Trimming took 0 bases from V and 2 from J, leaving 8 bases between them. CDR3 DNA: TGTGCCAGCAGCCAAGAAAAGTTAGCCTACGAGCAGTACTTC. Translation: CASSQEKLAYEQYF.

V usage is TRBV5-1 and J usage is TRBJ2-7; the match to TRBD2 covers 10 bases. Germline lookup yields CDR1 SGHRS and CDR2 YFSETQ. The trim removed 0 bases at V and 2 bases at J, leaving 14 bases unmatched. The CDR3 has 19 residues. The CDR3 sequence: CASSLGHLSAGGEAYEQYF. The CDR3 bases are TGCGCCAGCAGCTTGGGGCATCTCTCAGCGGGAGGGGAGGCCTACGAGCAGTACTTC.

V and J are TRBV4-1 and TRBJ2-2, with 7 bases lining up with TRBD2. Trimming cost V 4 bases and J 3 bases; bases outside gene matches: 11. The CDR3 sequence is 17 residues long. Germline V gives CDR1 MGHRA, CDR2 YSYEKL. This CDR3 reads CASSRTGLAVDTGELFF. The CDR3 DNA reads as TGCGCCAGCAGCCGAACAGGTCTAGCGGTAGACACCGGGGAGCTGTTTTTT.

This CDR3 reads CASSPGSYEQYF. DNA for the CDR3: TGTGCCAGCTCACCAGGGAGCTACGAGCAGTACTTC. The chain uses TRBV18 and TRBJ2-7, with D perhaps matching TRBD2 (5 bases). Trimming removed 2 bases from V and 3 bases from J, with 5 bases in between. The CDR3 spans 12 residues. Germline V gene data show CDR1 as KGHSH and CDR2 as LQKENI.

The chain combines TRBV16 with TRBJ2-1, with 8 bases lining up with TRBD2. The V gene's germline CDR1 is KGHSY and CDR2 FQNENV. CDR3 size: 17 residues. Losses at the gene ends were 1 base for V and 0 bases for J; bases not matched to a gene: 5. The CDR3 loop reads CASSQYSGGSSYNEQFF. The CDR3, as DNA: TGTGCCAGCAGCCAATACTCGGGGGGGAGCTCCTACAATGAGCAGTTCTTC. Variable domain in full (rest from reference TRBV16 and TRBJ2-1): GEEVAQTPKHLVRGEGQKAKLYCAPIKGHSYVFWYQQVLKNEFKFLISFQNENVFDETGMPKERFSAKCLPNSPCSLEIQATKLEDSAVYFCASSQYSGGSSYNEQFFGPGTRLTVL.

The chain uses TRBV5-4 and TRBJ2-5; 9 nucleotides agree with TRBD1. V shed 3 bases, J shed 5 bases, and the junction held 2 bases outside the gene matches. Germline CDR1 reads SGHNT; CDR2 reads YYREEE (reference sequence). The CDR3 sequence is 13 residues long. CDR3 coding DNA: TGTGCCAGCAGCTCGACAGGGGGGGAGACCCAGTACTTC. Residues: CASSSTGGETQYF.

This sequence joins TRBV7-2 and TRBJ2-5; D might be TRBD1 (6 bases). Germline CDR1 is SGHTA and CDR2 is FQGNSA. Trimming pared 6 bases from V and 7 bases from J, leaving 21 bases between. The CDR3 has 15 residues. The CDR3 protein is CASSQGTPHEGTQYF. CDR3 bases: TGTGCCAGCAGTCAAGGGACACCCCACGAGGGGACCCAGTACTTC. The complete variable domain, with remaining parts taken from reference TRBV7-2 and TRBJ2-5, reads GAGVSQSPSNKVTEKGKDVELRCDPISGHTALYWYRQSLGQGLEFLIYFQGNSAPDKSGLPSDRFSAERTGGSVSTLTIQRTQQEDSAVYLCASSQGTPHEGTQYFGPGTRLLVL.

The V call is TRBV2, the J call TRBJ1-4, with D maybe TRBD1 (5 bases). V dropped 8 bases and J dropped 6 bases, with 16 bases sitting between them. Germline lookup yields CDR1 SNHLY and CDR2 FYNNEI. The CDR3 totals 14 residues. DNA for the CDR3: TGTGCCAGCCCGGCGGGGGGGGGTGATGAAAAACTGTTTTTT. This codes for CASPAGGGDEKLFF.

The gene calls are TRBV6-2 or TRBV6-3 and TRBJ1-5; TRBD1 aligns across 7 bases. V was clipped by 2 bases and J by 0 bases; unmatched bases: 4. The CDR3 consists of 16 residues. Looked up from germline, CDR1 is MNHEY and CDR2 is SVGEGT. The CDR3 region is CASSYVQGVSNQPQHF. The CDR3 nucleotides read TGTGCCAGCAGTTACGTGCAGGGGGTTAGCAATCAGCCCCAGCATTTT.

V is TRBV7-2 and J is TRBJ1-6; TRBD1 might be the D (6 bases). The CDR3 covers 14 residues. The germline gives CDR1 SGHTA, CDR2 FQGNSA. The CDR3 sequence: CAVQGGTLYSPLHF. DNA of the CDR3: TGTGCAGTACAGGGAGGGACCTTATATTCACCCCTCCACTTT.

The V gene is TRBV5-1, the J gene TRBJ2-5; 7 nucleotides agree with TRBD1. The J segment lost 2 bases and the V segment lost 3 bases, leaving 7 bases of the junction unmatched. Germline V gene data show CDR1 as SGHRS and CDR2 as YFSETQ. The CDR3 sequence is 15 residues long. The CDR3 DNA is TGCGCCAGCAGCTCATTAGGGACAGCTCAAGAGACCCAGTACTTC. This encodes CASSSLGTAQETQYF.

The CDR3 DNA follows: TGTGCCAGCAGCCAAGGCGGGACTAGGGGAGAGACCCAGTACTTC. Translation: CASSQGGTRGETQYF. The chain uses TRBV14 and TRBJ2-5, with 8 bases fitting TRBD2. The germline V gene has CDR1 SGHDN and CDR2 FVKESK. V was clipped by 1 base and J by 4 bases; unmatched bases: 5. The CDR3 runs to 15 residues.

The chain is built from TRBV5-1 and TRBJ2-7, with TRBD2 identical over 15 bases. This CDR3 has 20 amino acids. Trimming took 4 bases from V and 4 from J; bases not matched to a gene: 18. CDR1 is SGHRS and CDR2 is YFSETQ in the germline V gene. The CDR3 bases are TGCGCCAGCAGCCAAGGACTAGCGGGGGGGAGAATATCCCCGTGGTACGAGCAGTACTTC. Protein sequence: CASSQGLAGGRISPWYEQYF.

This clone was seen only once. The J gene is TRBJ1-5, the V gene TRBV3-1 (or the pseudogene TRBV3-2); D not certain. V was shortened by 0 bases and J by 0 bases, with 9 bases between the two germline ends. Germline V gene sequence: CDR1 LGHDT, CDR2 YNNKEL (reference sequence). This CDR3 spans 16 amino acids. This CDR3 reads CASSQDLEASNQPQHF. As DNA, the CDR3 is TGTGCCAGCAGCCAAGATCTTGAGGCTAGCAATCAGCCCCAGCATTTT.

This clone occurred a few times. A junction boundary mismatches the germline segment, possibly from a read error. The V call is TRBV29-1, the J call TRBJ2-6; D might be TRBD1 (6 bases). The CDR3 has 15 residues. The germline CDR1 and CDR2 sequences are SQVTM and ANQGSEA. CDR3 nucleotides: TGCAGCGTAGAAGGACAGACCACTGGGGCCAACGTCCTGACTTTC. It is translated as CSVEGQTTGANVLTF.